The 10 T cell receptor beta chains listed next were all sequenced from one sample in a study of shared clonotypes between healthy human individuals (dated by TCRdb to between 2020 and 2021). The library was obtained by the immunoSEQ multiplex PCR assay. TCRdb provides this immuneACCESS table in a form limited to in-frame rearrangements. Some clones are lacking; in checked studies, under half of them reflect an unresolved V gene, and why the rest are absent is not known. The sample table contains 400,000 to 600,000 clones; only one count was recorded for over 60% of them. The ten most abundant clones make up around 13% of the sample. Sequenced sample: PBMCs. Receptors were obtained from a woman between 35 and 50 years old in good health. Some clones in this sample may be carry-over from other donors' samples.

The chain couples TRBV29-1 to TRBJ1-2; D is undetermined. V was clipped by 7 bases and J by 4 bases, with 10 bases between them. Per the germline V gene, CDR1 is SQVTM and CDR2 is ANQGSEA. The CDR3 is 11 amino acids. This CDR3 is CSADTGYGYTF. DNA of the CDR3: TGCAGCGCCGACACCGGCTATGGCTACACCTTC.

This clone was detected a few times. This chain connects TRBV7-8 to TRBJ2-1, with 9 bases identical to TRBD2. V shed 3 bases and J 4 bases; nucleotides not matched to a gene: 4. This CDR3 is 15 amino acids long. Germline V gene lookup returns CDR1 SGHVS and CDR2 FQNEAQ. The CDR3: CASSLTSGFYNEQFF. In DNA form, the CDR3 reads TGTGCCAGCAGCTTGACTAGCGGCTTTTACAATGAGCAGTTCTTC.

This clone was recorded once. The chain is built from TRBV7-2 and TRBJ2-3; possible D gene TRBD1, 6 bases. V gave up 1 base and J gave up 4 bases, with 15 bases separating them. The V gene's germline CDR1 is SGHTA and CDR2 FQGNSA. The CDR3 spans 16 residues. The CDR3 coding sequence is TGTGCCAGCAGCTTAGACCATAACAGGGTCGCAGATACGCAGTATTTT. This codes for CASSLDHNRVADTQYF.

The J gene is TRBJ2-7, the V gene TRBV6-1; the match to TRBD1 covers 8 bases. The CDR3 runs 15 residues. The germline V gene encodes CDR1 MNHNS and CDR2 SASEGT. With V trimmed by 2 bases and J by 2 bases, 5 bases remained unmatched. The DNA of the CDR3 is TGTGCCAGCAGTGAATCCGGGACAGGAGCCTACGAGCAGTACTTC. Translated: CASSESGTGAYEQYF.

The CDR3 nucleotides are TGTGCCAGCAGCTCCTTCGACGGAGGATTAGCGGAGACCCAGTACTTC. Its protein is CASSSFDGGLAETQYF. This chain connects TRBV7-2 to TRBJ2-5; D may be TRBD2 (5 bases). The CDR3 covers 16 residues. V lost 4 bases, J lost 5 bases, and 20 bases lay in between. Germline V lookup: CDR1 SGHTA, CDR2 FQGNSA.

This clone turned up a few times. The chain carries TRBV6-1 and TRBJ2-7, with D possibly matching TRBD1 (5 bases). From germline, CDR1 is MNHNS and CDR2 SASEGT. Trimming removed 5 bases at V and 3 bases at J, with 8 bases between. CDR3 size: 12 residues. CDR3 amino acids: CASSWGDYEQYF. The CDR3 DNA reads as TGTGCCAGCAGTTGGGGCGACTACGAGCAGTACTTC.

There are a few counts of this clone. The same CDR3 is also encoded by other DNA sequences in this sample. The CDR3 sequence: CASSLDPNTEAFF. The CDR3 DNA reads TGTGCCAGCAGCTTAGACCCGAACACTGAAGCTTTCTTT. The chain is built from TRBV11-2 and TRBJ1-1; D gene ambiguous. Germline loops: CDR1 SGHAT, CDR2 FQNNGV. Trimming removed 0 bases at V and 1 base at J, with 3 bases between. CDR3 length equals 13 residues.

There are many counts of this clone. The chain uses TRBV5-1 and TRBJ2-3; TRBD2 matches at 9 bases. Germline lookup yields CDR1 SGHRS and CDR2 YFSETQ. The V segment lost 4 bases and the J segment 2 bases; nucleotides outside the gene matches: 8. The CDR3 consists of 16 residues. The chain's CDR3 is CASSKGLATNTDTQYF. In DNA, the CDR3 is TGCGCCAGCAGCAAAGGACTAGCGACGAACACAGATACGCAGTATTTT.

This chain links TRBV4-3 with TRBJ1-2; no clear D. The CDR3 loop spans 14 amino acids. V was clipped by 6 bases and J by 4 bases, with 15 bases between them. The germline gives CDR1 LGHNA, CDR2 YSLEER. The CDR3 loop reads CASRGNRGGYGYTF. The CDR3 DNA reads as TGCGCCAGCAGGGGCAATCGGGGAGGCTATGGCTACACCTTC.

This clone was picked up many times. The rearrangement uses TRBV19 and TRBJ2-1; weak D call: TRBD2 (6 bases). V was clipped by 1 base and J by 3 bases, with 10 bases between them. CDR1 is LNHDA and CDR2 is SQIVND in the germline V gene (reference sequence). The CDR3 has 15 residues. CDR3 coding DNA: TGTGCCAGTAGTATAGGTCTAGCGAACTACAATGAGCAGTTCTTC. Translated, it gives CASSIGLANYNEQFF.